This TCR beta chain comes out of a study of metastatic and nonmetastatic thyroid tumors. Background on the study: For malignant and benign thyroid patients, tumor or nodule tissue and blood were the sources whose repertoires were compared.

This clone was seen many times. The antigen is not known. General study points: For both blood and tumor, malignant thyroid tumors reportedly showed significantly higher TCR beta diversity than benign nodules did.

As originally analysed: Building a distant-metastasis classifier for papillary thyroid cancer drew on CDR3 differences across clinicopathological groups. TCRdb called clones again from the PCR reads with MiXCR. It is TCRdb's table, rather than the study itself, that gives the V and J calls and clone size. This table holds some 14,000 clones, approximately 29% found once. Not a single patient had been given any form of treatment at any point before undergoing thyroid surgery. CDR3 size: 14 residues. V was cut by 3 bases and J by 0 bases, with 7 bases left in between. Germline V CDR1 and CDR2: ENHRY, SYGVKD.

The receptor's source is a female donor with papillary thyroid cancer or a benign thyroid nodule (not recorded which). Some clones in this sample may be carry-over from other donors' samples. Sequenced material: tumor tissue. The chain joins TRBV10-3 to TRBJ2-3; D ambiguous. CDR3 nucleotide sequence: TGTGCCATCAGTGAATTGAGTAGCACAGATACGCAGTATTTT. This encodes CAISELSSTDTQYF.